Sequencing of this TCR beta chain was carried out in a study of T-cell reconstitution after alpha-beta-depleted transplantation in children. General study points: Surviving thymic progenitors and recipient T cells were the source of high TCRbeta diversity at day 60 in some patients. A year had passed since transplant, and T-cell counts and diversity by then came mostly from newly produced T cells. As was reported, about two months after transplant, alpha-beta T cells came from several hundred expanded graft clones.

The CDR3 is made up of 15 amino acids. Germline lookup yields CDR1 SGHNT and CDR2 YYREEE (reference sequence). V shed 0 bases and J shed 5 bases, with 12 bases lying between them. The sample holds many counts of this clonotype. What it recognizes is unknown. Molecular barcoding with unique molecular identifiers was used for the TCRbeta library. From the PCR reads, TCRdb called clonotypes with MiXCR, one entry per CDR3 protein. The sample holds 140,000 or so distinct CDR3 sequences, 8.8% seen once. The receptor comes from a female patient between 2 and 10 years old who had a stem cell transplant for congenital amegakaryocytic thrombocytopenia, so the T cells may come from the graft donor. The sample consisted of PBMCs, mostly from graft donor cells, taken 180 days after TCRalphabeta/CD19-depleted stem cell transplant. This chain uses TRBV5-4 with TRBJ2-1, with D tentatively TRBD2 (6 bases). CDR3 nucleotides: TGTGCCAGCAGCTTGGCCTTACGGACTAACAATGAGCAGTTCTTC. Its translation: CASSLALRTNNEQFF.